The next 5 T cell receptor beta chains were all read from a single sample in a study of vaccination and CD4 T cells after COVID-19. Treatment denoted: approximately nine-day PBMC culture with coronavirus spike peptide pools or control peptides (ViraFEST assay). Their antigens remain unidentified. Cultured CD4+ T cell DNA underwent sequencing with the Oncomine TCR Beta short-read assay. TCRdb re-analysed the PCR reads in MiXCR, keeping a single row per CDR3 protein. The sample shows roughly 16,000 distinct CDR3 sequences, around 47% of them seen only once. The sample taken for sequencing was CD4+ T cells from blood, cultured in vitro. These receptors all come from a human donor who had recovered from COVID-19.

This chain's CDR3 is CASRPGREDTEAFF. The CDR3 coding sequence is TGTGCCAGTAGACCCGGGAGGGAGGACACTGAAGCTTTCTTT. The chain employs TRBV19 and TRBJ1-1; no reliable D call. This CDR3 spans 14 amino acids. Per the germline V gene, CDR1 is LNHDA and CDR2 is SQIVND (reference sequence). V was shortened by 6 bases and J by 3 bases, with 14 bases between the two germline ends.

The chain links TRBV20-1 to TRBJ2-1; 7 bases line up with TRBD2. J was trimmed by 0 bases and V by 5 bases; bases with no gene match: 13. This CDR3 has 17 residues. Germline V gene lookup returns CDR1 DFQATT and CDR2 SNEGSKA (reference sequence). CDR3 region: CSAVAGARLSSYNEQFF. The CDR3 nucleotides read TGCAGTGCTGTCGCGGGAGCTAGATTAAGCTCCTACAATGAGCAGTTCTTC.

The count of this clonotype is one. CDR3 in amino acids: CASSQRTSGDEQYF. CDR3 in DNA: TGTGCCAGCAGCCAAAGGACTAGCGGAGACGAGCAGTACTTC. This chain joins TRBV3-1 and TRBJ2-7, with TRBD2 matching 10 bases. Germline trimming cut 2 bases from V and 5 bases from J; bases unmatched to any gene: 3. This CDR3 comprises 14 residues. The V gene's germline CDR1 is LGHDT and CDR2 YNNKEL (reference sequence).

The rearrangement links TRBV12-3 or TRBV12-4 to TRBJ2-7; 8 bases fit TRBD1. The CDR3 is 14 amino acids. The junction had 6 bases not matched to a gene; V was cut back by 1 base and J by 7 bases. The CDR3 coding sequence is TGTGCCAGCAGTTTAGTATTTGGGACAGGTGAGCAGTACTTC. Translating it yields CASSLVFGTGEQYF.

The chain links TRBV20-1 to TRBJ2-7; 8 bases are shared with TRBD2. Germline CDR1 and CDR2: DFQATT and SNEGSKA (reference sequence). Unmatched junction bases numbered 10, after V lost 3 bases and J lost 9 bases. The CDR3 totals 13 residues. The CDR3 coding sequence is TGCAGTGCTAGGTTGGGCTCGGGAGGGGTGCAGTACTTC. This sequence encodes CSARLGSGGVQYF.